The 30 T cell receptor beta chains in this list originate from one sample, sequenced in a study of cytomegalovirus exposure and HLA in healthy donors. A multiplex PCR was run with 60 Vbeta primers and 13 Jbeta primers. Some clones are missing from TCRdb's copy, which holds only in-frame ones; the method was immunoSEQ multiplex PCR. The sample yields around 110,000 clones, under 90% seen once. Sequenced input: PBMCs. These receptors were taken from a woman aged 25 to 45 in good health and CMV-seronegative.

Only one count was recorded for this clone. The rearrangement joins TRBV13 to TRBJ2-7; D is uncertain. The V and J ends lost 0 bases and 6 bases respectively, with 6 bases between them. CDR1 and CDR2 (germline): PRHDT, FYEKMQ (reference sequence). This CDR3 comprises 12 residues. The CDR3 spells CASSLGAFEQYF. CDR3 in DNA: TGTGCCAGCAGCTTAGGCGCGTTCGAGCAGTACTTC.

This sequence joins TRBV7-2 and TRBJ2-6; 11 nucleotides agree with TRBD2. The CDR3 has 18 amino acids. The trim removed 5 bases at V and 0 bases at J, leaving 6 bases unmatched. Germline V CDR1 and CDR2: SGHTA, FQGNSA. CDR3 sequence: CASSPYLAGGSGANVLTF. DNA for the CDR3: TGTGCCAGCAGCCCGTACCTAGCGGGGGGCTCTGGGGCCAACGTCCTGACTTTC.

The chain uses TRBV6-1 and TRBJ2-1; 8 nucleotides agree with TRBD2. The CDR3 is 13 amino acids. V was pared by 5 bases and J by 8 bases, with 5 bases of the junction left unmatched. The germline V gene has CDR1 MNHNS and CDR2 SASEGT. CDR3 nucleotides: TGTGCCAGCAGTTTACTAGCGGCTGATGAGCAGTTCTTC. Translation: CASSLLAADEQFF.

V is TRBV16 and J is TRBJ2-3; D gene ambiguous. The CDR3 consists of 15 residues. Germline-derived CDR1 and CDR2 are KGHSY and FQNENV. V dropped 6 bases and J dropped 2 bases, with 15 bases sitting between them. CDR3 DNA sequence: TGTGCCAGCAGACCTAAGACGGAGTACACAGATACGCAGTATTTT. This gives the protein CASRPKTEYTDTQYF.

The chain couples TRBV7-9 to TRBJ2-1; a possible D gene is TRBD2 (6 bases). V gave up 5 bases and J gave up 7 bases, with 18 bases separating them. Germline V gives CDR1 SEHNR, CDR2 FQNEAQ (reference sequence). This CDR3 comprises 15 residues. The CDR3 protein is CASSAKRGLENEQFF. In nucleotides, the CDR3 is TGTGCCAGCAGCGCAAAGAGGGGACTGGAGAATGAGCAGTTCTTC. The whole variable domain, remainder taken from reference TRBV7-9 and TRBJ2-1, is DTGVSQNPRHKITKRGQNVTFRCDPISEHNRLYWYRQTLGQGPEFLTYFQNEAQLEKSRLLSDRFSAERPKGSFSTLEIQRTEQGDSAMYLCASSAKRGLENEQFFGPGTRLTVL.

The chain's CDR3 is CASSFLGANVLTF. In nucleotides, the CDR3 is TGTGCCAGCAGTTTTCTTGGGGCCAACGTCCTGACTTTC. The chain combines TRBV27 with TRBJ2-6, with unresolved D. The germline V gene has CDR1 MNHEY and CDR2 SMNVEV (reference sequence). Trimming removed 3 bases from V and 3 bases from J, with 3 bases in between. This CDR3 has 13 amino acids.

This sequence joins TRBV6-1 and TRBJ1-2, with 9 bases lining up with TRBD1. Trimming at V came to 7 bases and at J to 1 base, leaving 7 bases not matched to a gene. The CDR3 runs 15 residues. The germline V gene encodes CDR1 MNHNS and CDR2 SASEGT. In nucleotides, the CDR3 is TGTGCCAGCACCAGCGGACAGGGGATTAACTATGGCTACACCTTC. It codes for CASTSGQGINYGYTF.

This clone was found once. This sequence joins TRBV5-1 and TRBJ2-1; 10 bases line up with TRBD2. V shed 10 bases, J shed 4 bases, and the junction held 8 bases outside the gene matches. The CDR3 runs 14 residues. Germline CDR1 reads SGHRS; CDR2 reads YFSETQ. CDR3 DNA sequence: TGCGCCTCTACCCGGACTAGCGGTTACAATGAGCAGTTCTTC. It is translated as CASTRTSGYNEQFF.

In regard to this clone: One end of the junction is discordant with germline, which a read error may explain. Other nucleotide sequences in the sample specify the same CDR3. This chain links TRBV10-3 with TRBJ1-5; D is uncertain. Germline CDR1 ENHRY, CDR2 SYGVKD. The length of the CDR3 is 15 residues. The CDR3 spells CAISESRQPSQPQHF. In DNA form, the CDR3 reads TGTGCCATTAGTGAGTCCCGACAACCCAGTCAGCCCCAGCATTTT.

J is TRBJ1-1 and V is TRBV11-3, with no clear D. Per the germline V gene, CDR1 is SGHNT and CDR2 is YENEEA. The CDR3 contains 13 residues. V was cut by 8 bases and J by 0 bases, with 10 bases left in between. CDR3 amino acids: CASSRVMNTEAFF. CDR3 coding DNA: TGTGCCAGCTCTCGAGTGATGAACACTGAAGCTTTCTTT. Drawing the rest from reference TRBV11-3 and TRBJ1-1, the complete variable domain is EAGVVQSPRYKIIEKKQPVAFWCNPISGHNTLYWYLQNLGQGPELLIRYENEEAVDDSQLPKDRFSAERLKGVDSTLKIQPAELGDSAVYLCASSRVMNTEAFFGQGTRLTVV.

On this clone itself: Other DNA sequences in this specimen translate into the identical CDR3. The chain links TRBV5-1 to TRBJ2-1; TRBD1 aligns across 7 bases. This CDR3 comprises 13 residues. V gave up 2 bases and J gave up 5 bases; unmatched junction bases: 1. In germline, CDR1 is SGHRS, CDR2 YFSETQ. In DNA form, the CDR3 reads TGCGCCAGCAGCTTAGACAGGGACAATGAGCAGTTCTTC. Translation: CASSLDRDNEQFF.

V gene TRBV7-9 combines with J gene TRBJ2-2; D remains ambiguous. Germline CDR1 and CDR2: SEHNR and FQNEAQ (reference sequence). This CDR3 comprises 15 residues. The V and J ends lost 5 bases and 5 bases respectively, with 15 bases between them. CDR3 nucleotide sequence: TGTGCCAGCAGCCCCCGGGTACAACGAACCGGGGAGCTGTTTTTT. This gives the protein CASSPRVQRTGELFF.

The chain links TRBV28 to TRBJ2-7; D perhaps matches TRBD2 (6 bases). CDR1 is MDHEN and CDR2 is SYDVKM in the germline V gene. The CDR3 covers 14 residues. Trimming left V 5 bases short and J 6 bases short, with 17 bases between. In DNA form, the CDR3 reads TGTGCCAGCAGTGTCAGTCCTCTCGGGGGCGAGCAGTACTTC. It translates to CASSVSPLGGEQYF. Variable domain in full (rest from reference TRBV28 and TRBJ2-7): DVKVTQSSRYLVKRTGEKVFLECVQDMDHENMFWYRQDPGLGLRLIYFSYDVKMKEKGDIPEGYSVSREKKERFSLILESASTNQTSMYLCASSVSPLGGEQYFGPGTRLTVT.

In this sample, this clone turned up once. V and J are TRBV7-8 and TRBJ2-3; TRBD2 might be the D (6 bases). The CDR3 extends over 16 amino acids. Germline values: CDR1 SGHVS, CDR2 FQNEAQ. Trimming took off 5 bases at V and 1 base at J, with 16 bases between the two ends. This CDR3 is CASSPPEGGGTDTQYF. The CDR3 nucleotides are TGTGCCAGCAGCCCCCCCGAGGGCGGGGGCACAGATACGCAGTATTTT.

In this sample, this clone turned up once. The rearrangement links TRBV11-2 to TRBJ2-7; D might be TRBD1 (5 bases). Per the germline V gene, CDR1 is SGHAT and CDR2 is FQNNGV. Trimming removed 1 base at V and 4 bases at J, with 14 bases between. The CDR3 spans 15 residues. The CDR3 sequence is CASSLVGQGGYEQYF. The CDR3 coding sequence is TGTGCCAGCAGCTTAGTCGGGCAGGGTGGGTACGAGCAGTACTTC.

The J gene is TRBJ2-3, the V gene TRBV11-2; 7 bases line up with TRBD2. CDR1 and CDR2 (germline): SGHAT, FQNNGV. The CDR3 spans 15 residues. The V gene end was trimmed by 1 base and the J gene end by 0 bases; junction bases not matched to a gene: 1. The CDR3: CASSLGGRSTDTQYF. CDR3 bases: TGTGCCAGCAGCTTAGGCGGGAGAAGCACAGATACGCAGTATTTT.

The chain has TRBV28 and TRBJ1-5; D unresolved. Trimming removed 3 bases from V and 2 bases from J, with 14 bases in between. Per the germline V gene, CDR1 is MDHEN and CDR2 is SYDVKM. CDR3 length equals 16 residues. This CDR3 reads CASSFPEWGGNQPQHF. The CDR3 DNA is TGTGCCAGCAGTTTTCCGGAATGGGGAGGCAATCAGCCCCAGCATTTT.

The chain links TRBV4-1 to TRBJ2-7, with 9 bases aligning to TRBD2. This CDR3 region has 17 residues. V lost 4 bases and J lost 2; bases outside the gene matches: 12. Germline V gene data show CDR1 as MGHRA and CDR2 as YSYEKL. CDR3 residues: CASSPQSGTSITYEQYF. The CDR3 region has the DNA TGCGCCAGCAGCCCCCAATCCGGGACTAGCATAACCTACGAGCAGTACTTC.

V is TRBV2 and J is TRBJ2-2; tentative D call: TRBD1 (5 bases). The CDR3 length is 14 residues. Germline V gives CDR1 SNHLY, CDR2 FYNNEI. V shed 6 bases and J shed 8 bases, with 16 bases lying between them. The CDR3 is CASRVAGNPGELFF. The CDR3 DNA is TGTGCCAGCAGGGTGGCAGGGAATCCGGGGGAGCTGTTTTTT.

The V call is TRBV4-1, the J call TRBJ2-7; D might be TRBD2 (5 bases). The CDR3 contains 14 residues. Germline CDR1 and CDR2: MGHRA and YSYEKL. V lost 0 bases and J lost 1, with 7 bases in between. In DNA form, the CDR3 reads TGCGCCAGCAGCCAAGACCGGAGGTCCTACGAGCAGTACTTC. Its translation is CASSQDRRSYEQYF.

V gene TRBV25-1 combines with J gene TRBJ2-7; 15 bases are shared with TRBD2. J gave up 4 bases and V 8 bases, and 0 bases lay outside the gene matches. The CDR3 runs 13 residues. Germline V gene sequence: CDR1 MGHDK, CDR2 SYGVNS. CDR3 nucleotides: TGTGCCAGCGGACTAGCGGGAGGGTACGAGCAGTACTTC. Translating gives CASGLAGGYEQYF.

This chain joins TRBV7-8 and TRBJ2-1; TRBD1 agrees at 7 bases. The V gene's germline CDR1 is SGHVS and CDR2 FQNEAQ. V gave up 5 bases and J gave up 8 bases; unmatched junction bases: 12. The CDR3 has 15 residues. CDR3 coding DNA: TGTGCCAGCAGCACTTACAGGGGCCGGTTCGATGAGCAGTTCTTC. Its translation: CASSTYRGRFDEQFF.

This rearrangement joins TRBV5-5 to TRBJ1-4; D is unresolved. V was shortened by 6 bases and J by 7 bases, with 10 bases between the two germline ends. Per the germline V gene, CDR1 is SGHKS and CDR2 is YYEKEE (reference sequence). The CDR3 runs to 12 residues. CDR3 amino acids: CASTDASEKLFF. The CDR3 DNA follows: TGTGCCAGCACTGATGCGAGTGAAAAACTGTTTTTT.

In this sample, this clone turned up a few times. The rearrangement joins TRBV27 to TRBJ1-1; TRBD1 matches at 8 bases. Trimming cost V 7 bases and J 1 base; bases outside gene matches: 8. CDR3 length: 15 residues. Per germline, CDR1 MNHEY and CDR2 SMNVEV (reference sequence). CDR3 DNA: TGTGCCAGCATTAACACAGGGGGGGAGAACACTGAAGCTTTCTTT. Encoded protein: CASINTGGENTEAFF.

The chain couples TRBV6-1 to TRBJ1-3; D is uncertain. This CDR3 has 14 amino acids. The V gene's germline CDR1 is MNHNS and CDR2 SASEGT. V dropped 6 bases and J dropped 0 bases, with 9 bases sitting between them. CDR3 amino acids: CASSPVVSGNTIYF. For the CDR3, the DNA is TGTGCCAGCAGCCCGGTCGTCTCTGGAAACACCATATATTTT.

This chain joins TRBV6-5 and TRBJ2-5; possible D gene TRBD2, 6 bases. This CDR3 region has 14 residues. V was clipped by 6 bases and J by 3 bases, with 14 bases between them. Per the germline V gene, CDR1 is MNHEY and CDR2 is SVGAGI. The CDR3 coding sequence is TGTGCCAGCAGCCAAGCTAGCGCCAAAGAGACCCAGTACTTC. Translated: CASSQASAKETQYF.

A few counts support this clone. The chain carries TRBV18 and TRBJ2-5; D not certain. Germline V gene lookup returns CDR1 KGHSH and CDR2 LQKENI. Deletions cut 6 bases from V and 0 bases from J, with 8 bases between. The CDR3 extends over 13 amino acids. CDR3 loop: CASSLPYQETQYF. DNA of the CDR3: TGTGCCAGCTCCCTCCCGTACCAAGAGACCCAGTACTTC. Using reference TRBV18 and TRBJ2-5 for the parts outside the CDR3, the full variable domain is NAGVMQNPRHLVRRRGQEARLRCSPMKGHSHVYWYRQLPEEGLKFMVYLQKENIIDESGMPKERFSAEFPKEGPSILRIQQVVRGDSAAYFCASSLPYQETQYFGPGTRLLVL.

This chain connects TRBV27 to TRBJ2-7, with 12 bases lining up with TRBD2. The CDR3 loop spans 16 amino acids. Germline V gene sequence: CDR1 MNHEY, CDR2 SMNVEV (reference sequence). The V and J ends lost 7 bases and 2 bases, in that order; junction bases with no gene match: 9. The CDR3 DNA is TGTGCCAGCACCTTATCTTGGACTAGCGGGACCTACGAGCAGTACTTC. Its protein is CASTLSWTSGTYEQYF.

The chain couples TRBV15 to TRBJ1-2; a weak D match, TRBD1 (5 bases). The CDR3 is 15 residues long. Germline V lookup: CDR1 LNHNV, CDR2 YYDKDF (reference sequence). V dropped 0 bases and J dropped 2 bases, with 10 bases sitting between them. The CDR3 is CATSRERGVNYGYTF. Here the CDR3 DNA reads TGTGCCACCAGCAGAGAGCGGGGGGTAAACTATGGCTACACCTTC.

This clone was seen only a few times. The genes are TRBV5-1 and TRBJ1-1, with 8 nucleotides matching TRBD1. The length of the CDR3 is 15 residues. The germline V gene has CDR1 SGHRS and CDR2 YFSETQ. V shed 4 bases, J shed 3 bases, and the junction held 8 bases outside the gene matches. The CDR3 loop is CASSPRTGKYTEAFF. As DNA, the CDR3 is TGCGCCAGCAGCCCAAGGACAGGGAAATACACTGAAGCTTTCTTT.